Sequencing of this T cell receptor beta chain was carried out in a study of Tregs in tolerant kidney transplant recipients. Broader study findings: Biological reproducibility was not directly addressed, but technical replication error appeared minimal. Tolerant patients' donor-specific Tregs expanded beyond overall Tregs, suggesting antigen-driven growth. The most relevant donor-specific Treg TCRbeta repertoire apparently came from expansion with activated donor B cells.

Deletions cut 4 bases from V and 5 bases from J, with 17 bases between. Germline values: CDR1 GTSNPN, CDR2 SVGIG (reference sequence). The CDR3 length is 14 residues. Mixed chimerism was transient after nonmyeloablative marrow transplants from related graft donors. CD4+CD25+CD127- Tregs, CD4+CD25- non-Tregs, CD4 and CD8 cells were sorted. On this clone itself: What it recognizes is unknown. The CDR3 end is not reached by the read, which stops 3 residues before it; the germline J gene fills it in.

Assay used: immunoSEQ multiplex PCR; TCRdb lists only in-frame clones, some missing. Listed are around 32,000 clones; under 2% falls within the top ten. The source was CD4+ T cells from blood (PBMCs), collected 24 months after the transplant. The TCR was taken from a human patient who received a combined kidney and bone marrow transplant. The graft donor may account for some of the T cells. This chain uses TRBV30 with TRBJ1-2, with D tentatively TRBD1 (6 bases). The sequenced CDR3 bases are TGTGCCTGGACGCCCAGGACAGAGTTTTATGGC. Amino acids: CAWTPRTEFYG. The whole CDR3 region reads CAWTPRTEFYGYTF.